This T cell receptor (beta chain) was captured by sequencing in a study of CD8+ T cells in alopecia areata. Across the whole study: At a dose of 5 to 10 mg twice daily, oral tofacitinib was given to treated patients.

Once RNA had been extracted, it was reverse transcribed into cDNA to act as the sequencing template. The assay was immunoSEQ multiplex PCR, and TCRdb's table has in-frame clones only and misses some. The top ten clones hold 1% to 1.5% of a sample with around 100,000 clones, about 40% of them seen once. This clone was seen a handful of times. The sample carries other DNA sequences with the same CDR3. The CDR3 is 11 residues long. From germline, CDR1 is SQVTM and CDR2 ANQGSEA. V lost 7 bases and J lost 7; bases outside the gene matches: 3. The sample consisted of CD4+ T cells sorted from blood. The chain uses TRBV29-1 and TRBJ2-1; 8 bases map to TRBD1. The sequence was collected from a human donor with alopecia areata. The CDR3 nucleotides read TGCAGCGCCGACAGGGGAAATGAGCAGTTCTTC. Protein sequence: CSADRGNEQFF.